The 23 T cell receptor beta chains below come from one sample, sequenced in a study of shared clonotypes between healthy human individuals. Measured with immunoSEQ multiplex PCR; TCRdb has only the in-frame clones, and not every one. This table has 2,500,000 or so clones, approximately 93% appearing once. Material for sequencing was naive CD4+ T cells from PBMCs. Sample subset: CD45RA+ positively selected. These TCRs come from a young man in good health. Some clones in this sample may be carry-over from other donors' samples.

Note on this clone: Other DNA sequences from this sample encode an identical CDR3 as well. CDR3 protein: CASSPGDRANTEAFF. CDR3 coding DNA: TGCGCCAGCAGCCCCGGGGACAGGGCGAACACTGAAGCTTTCTTT. The chain carries TRBV5-1 and TRBJ1-1; 9 bases fit TRBD1. Trimming removed 4 bases from V and 1 base from J; junction bases left unmatched: 5. Germline assignment: CDR1 SGHRS and CDR2 YFSETQ. The CDR3 is 15 amino acids.

The gene calls are TRBV4-1 and TRBJ2-1, with D perhaps TRBD2 (7 bases). V was trimmed by 0 bases and J by 4 bases, leaving 13 bases between them. CDR1 MGHRA and CDR2 YSYEKL come from the germline V gene. The CDR3 runs to 16 residues. The DNA for the CDR3 is TGCGCCAGCAGCCAAGATAGGGGGGGTAGTTACAATGAGCAGTTCTTC. Protein sequence: CASSQDRGGSYNEQFF.

CDR3 residues: CASSPQGGAWATDTQYF. CDR3 DNA: TGTGCCAGCAGCCCCCAAGGGGGGGCCTGGGCCACAGATACGCAGTATTTT. The rearrangement joins TRBV4-2 to TRBJ2-3; TRBD2 might be the D (7 bases). The CDR3 has 17 residues. In germline, CDR1 is LGHNA, CDR2 YNFKEQ. The ends were cut back, 4 bases at V and 2 bases at J, with 19 bases in the middle.

V gene TRBV5-1 combines with J gene TRBJ1-2; 7 nucleotides agree with TRBD1. The germline V gene has CDR1 SGHRS and CDR2 YFSETQ. The J segment lost 8 bases and the V segment lost 4 bases, leaving 11 bases of the junction unmatched. The CDR3 runs 14 residues. The CDR3 reads CASSQGGRDRGYTF. CDR3 bases: TGCGCCAGCAGCCAAGGGGGCAGGGATCGCGGCTACACCTTC. The whole variable domain, remainder taken from reference TRBV5-1 and TRBJ1-2, is KAGVTQTPRYLIKTRGQQVTLSCSPISGHRSVSWYQQTPGQGLQFLFEYFSETQRNKGNFPGRFSGRQFSNSRSEMNVSTLELGDSALYLCASSQGGRDRGYTFGSGTRLTVV.

This chain connects TRBV21-1 to TRBJ2-7; the D call in the table, TRBD2, was not verified against the DNA. TRBV21-1 has pseudogene status. The CDR3 spans 15 residues. In DNA form, the CDR3 reads TGTGCCAGCAGCAATACCGGGACTAATGGGCACGAGCAGTACTTC. As protein: CASSNTGTNGHEQYF.

The rearrangement uses TRBV5-1 and TRBJ2-3, with 10 positions matching TRBD2. The CDR3 is made up of 16 amino acids. J gave up 1 base and V 2 bases, and 4 bases lay outside the gene matches. Germline V gives CDR1 SGHRS, CDR2 YFSETQ. The CDR3 nucleotides are TGCGCCAGCAGCTTTATTGGACTAGCGGGCACAGATACGCAGTATTTT. Its protein is CASSFIGLAGTDTQYF.

The rearrangement links TRBV7-6 to TRBJ2-7; 11 bases line up with TRBD2. CDR1 and CDR2 from the germline V gene are SGHVS and FNYEAQ. The length of the CDR3 is 17 residues. The ends lost 5 bases at V and 2 bases at J; junction bases unmatched: 11. Here the CDR3 reads CASSRGSTSGRAYEQYF. Written as DNA, the CDR3 is TGTGCCAGCAGCCGTGGTTCCACTAGCGGGAGAGCCTACGAGCAGTACTTC.

The chain carries TRBV4-2 and TRBJ1-1, with no clear D. Germline CDR1 LGHNA, CDR2 YNFKEQ. CDR3 length: 14 residues. V was pared by 4 bases and J by 2 bases, with 11 bases between. CDR3 DNA sequence: TGTGCCAGCAGCCGGTCCCGGGAAAACACTGAAGCTTTCTTT. Amino acid sequence: CASSRSRENTEAFF.

This chain connects TRBV29-1 to TRBJ1-1; D not certain. V was trimmed by 4 bases and J by 9 bases, leaving 18 bases between them. Germline loops: CDR1 SQVTM, CDR2 ANQGSEA. The length of the CDR3 is 13 residues. The CDR3 sequence: CSVVRPLALKAFF. The CDR3 nucleotides read TGCAGCGTTGTTAGACCTTTGGCCCTGAAAGCTTTCTTT.

The gene calls are TRBV6-1 and TRBJ2-1; D unresolved. The CDR3 covers 14 residues. Trimming shortened V by 1 base and J by 6 bases, and 10 bases separated the two germline ends. Per germline, CDR1 MNHNS and CDR2 SASEGT. CDR3 region: CASSEGGWVNEQFF. For the CDR3, the DNA is TGTGCCAGCAGTGAAGGTGGTTGGGTCAATGAGCAGTTCTTC.

The chain recombines TRBV27 with TRBJ1-5, with no clear D. The CDR3 totals 17 residues. Trimming removed 0 bases from V and 4 bases from J, with 16 bases in between. The V gene's germline CDR1 is MNHEY and CDR2 SMNVEV (reference sequence). The CDR3 spells CASSLSGAWRVNQPQHF. In DNA form, the CDR3 reads TGTGCCAGCAGTTTATCGGGCGCGTGGAGGGTTAATCAGCCCCAGCATTTT.

The rearrangement links TRBV4-1 to TRBJ2-5; D may correspond to TRBD1 or TRBD2 (5 bases each). Germline V gene data show CDR1 as MGHRA and CDR2 as YSYEKL. Between the trimmed V and J ends, which lost 8 bases and 5 bases, there was a span of 15 bases. The CDR3 contains 13 residues. The CDR3 loop reads CASGLGVSETQYF. The CDR3 DNA sequence: TGCGCCAGCGGCCTGGGGGTTTCGGAGACCCAGTACTTC.

V is TRBV5-1 and J is TRBJ2-7; D possibly corresponds to TRBD1 (5 bases). Germline CDR1 reads SGHRS; CDR2 reads YFSETQ. V was trimmed by 4 bases and J by 2 bases, leaving 16 bases between them. There are 15 residues in the CDR3. CDR3 sequence: CASSGQGSSAYEQYF. As DNA, the CDR3 is TGCGCCAGCAGCGGGCAGGGCTCAAGCGCCTACGAGCAGTACTTC.

The gene calls are TRBV6-1 and TRBJ2-5; D is ambiguous. Germline V lookup: CDR1 MNHNS, CDR2 SASEGT. The CDR3 is made up of 15 amino acids. Trimming pared 1 base from V and 0 bases from J, leaving 9 bases between. Written as DNA, the CDR3 is TGTGCCAGCAGTGAAGGAGGTCGGAACCAAGAGACCCAGTACTTC. Protein sequence: CASSEGGRNQETQYF.

V usage is TRBV7-2 and J usage is TRBJ1-6; a weak D match, TRBD1 (5 bases). The CDR3 extends over 13 amino acids. Trimming left V 3 bases short and J 10 bases short, with 10 bases between. CDR1 SGHTA and CDR2 FQGNSA come from the germline V gene. CDR3 protein: CASSFGRESPLHF. Here the CDR3 DNA reads TGTGCCAGCAGCTTCGGCAGGGAATCACCCCTCCACTTT.

The chain is built from TRBV27 and TRBJ2-5; 8 bases fit TRBD2. The CDR3 totals 18 residues. V lost 3 bases and J lost 5; bases outside the gene matches: 17. The V gene's germline CDR1 is MNHEY and CDR2 SMNVEV (reference sequence). The CDR3 DNA sequence: TGTGCCAGCAGTTTCCTCGCAACGGGGGGGGCGGAACTTGAGACCCAGTACTTC. Amino acid sequence: CASSFLATGGAELETQYF.

There are a few counts of this clone. At the DNA level, this CDR3 is encoded by other sequences in the same sample as well. J is TRBJ1-1 and V is TRBV4-1; 7 bases agree with TRBD1. The germline CDR1 and CDR2 sequences are MGHRA and YSYEKL. The CDR3 has 15 amino acids. Trimming removed 2 bases from V and 1 base from J; junction bases left unmatched: 4. The CDR3, as DNA: TGCGCCAGCAGCCAACCAGGGACAGCGAACACTGAAGCTTTCTTT. Its translation: CASSQPGTANTEAFF.

This chain connects TRBV28 to TRBJ2-3; D gene ambiguous. CDR3 length equals 15 residues. The V gene's germline CDR1 is MDHEN and CDR2 SYDVKM. Trimming took off 8 bases at V and 0 bases at J, with 15 bases between the two ends. The chain's CDR3 is CASPPSSTSTDTQYF. The CDR3 nucleotides read TGTGCCAGCCCGCCGAGCAGTACTAGCACAGATACGCAGTATTTT.

The rearrangement links TRBV11-2 to TRBJ2-1; D not resolved. The length of the CDR3 is 13 residues. The V gene lost 5 bases and the J gene lost 10 bases, with 15 bases spanning the gap. Germline CDR1 reads SGHAT; CDR2 reads FQNNGV. The CDR3, as DNA: TGTGCCAGCAGCGGGATAGAATTCCACGAGCAGTTCTTC. Its protein product is CASSGIEFHEQFF.

This chain uses TRBV11-3 with TRBJ2-2; D uncertain. Germline V gives CDR1 SGHNT, CDR2 YENEEA. The CDR3 loop spans 12 amino acids. V lost 6 bases and J lost 1, with 3 bases in between. Here the CDR3 reads CASRLNTGELFF. DNA of the CDR3: TGTGCCAGCAGACTGAACACCGGGGAGCTGTTTTTT. Full variable domain (missing parts from reference TRBV11-3 and TRBJ2-2): EAGVVQSPRYKIIEKKQPVAFWCNPISGHNTLYWYLQNLGQGPELLIRYENEEAVDDSQLPKDRFSAERLKGVDSTLKIQPAELGDSAVYLCASRLNTGELFFGEGSRLTVL.

The chain uses TRBV19 and TRBJ2-3; 7 bases match TRBD1. Trimming removed 9 bases from V and 6 bases from J; junction bases left unmatched: 12. The CDR3 has 14 amino acids. CDR1 and CDR2 (germline): LNHDA, SQIVND (reference sequence). Here the CDR3 reads CASQARDRSDTQYF. The CDR3, as DNA: TGTGCCAGCCAAGCCCGGGACAGAAGTGATACGCAGTATTTT.

This sequence joins TRBV2 and TRBJ2-7; TRBD1 is a possible D gene (5 bases). CDR3 length: 15 residues. CDR1 and CDR2 (germline): SNHLY, FYNNEI. Trimming removed 3 bases from V and 6 bases from J, with 18 bases in between. The CDR3 region is CASSESRGGMGEQYF. The CDR3 region has the DNA TGTGCCAGCAGTGAGTCAAGGGGCGGAATGGGCGAGCAGTACTTC.

The chain's CDR3 is CASSIGRSGRAYEQYF. CDR3 sequence (DNA): TGTGCCAGTAGTATAGGTAGGAGCGGGAGGGCCTACGAGCAGTACTTC. The rearrangement uses TRBV19 and TRBJ2-7; 10 bases map to TRBD2. The V gene end was trimmed by 1 base and the J gene end by 2 bases; junction bases not matched to a gene: 5. Germline-derived CDR1 and CDR2 are LNHDA and SQIVND (reference sequence). The CDR3 runs 16 residues.